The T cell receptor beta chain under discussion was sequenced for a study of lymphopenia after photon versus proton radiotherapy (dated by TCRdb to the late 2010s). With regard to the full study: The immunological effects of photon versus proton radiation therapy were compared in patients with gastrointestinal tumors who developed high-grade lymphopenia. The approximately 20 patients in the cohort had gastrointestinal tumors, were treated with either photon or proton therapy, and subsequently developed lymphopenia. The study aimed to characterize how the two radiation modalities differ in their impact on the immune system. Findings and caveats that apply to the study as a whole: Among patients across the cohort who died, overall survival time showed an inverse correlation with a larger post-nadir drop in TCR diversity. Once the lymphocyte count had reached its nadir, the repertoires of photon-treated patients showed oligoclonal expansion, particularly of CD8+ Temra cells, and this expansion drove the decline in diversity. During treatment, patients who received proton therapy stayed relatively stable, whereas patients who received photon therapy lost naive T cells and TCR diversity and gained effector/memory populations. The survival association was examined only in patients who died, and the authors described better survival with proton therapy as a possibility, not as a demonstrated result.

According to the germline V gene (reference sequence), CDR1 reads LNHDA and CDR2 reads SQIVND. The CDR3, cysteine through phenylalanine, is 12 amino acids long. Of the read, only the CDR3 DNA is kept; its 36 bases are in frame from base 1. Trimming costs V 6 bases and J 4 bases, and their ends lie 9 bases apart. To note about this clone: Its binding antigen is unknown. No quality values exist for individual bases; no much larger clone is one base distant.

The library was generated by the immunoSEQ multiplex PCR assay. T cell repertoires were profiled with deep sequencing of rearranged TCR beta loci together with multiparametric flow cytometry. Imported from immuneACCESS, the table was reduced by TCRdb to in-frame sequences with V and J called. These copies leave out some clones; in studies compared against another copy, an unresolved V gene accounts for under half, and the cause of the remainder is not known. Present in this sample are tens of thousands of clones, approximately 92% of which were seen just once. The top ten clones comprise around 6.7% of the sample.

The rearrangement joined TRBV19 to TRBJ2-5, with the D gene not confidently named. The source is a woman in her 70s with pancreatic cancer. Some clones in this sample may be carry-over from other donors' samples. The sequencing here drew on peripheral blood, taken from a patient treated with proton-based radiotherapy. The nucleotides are TGTGCCAGTAGGGTACATGGAGAGACCCAGTACTTC. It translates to CASRVHGETQYF.